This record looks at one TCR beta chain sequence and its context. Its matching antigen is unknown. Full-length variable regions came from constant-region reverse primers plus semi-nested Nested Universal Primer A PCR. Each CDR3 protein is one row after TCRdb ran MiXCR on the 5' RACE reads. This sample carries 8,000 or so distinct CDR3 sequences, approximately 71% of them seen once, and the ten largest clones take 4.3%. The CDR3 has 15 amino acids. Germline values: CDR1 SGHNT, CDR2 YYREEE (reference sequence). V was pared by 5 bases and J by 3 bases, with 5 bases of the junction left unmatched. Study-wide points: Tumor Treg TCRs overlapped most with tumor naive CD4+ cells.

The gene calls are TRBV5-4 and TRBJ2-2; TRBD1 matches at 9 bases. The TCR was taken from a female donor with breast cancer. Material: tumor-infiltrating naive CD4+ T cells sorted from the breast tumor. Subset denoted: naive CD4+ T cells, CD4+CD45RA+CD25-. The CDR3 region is CASRRQGGDTGELFF. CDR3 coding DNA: TGTGCCAGCAGAAGACAGGGGGGAGACACCGGGGAGCTGTTTTTT. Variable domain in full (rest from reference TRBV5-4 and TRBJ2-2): ETGVTQSPTHLIKTRGQQVTLRCSSQSGHNTVSWYQQALGQGPQFIFQYYREEENGRGNFPPRFSGLQFPNYSSELNVNALELDDSALYLCASRRQGGDTGELFFGEGSRLTVL.